These T cell receptor beta chains were read from a single sample in a study of OX40 agonist ivuxolimab in advanced cancers. Produced via immunoSEQ multiplex PCR; TCRdb's table is partial and in-frame only. The sample records tens of thousands of clones, about 88% being singletons. The material sequenced was CD4+ or CD8+ T cells sorted from blood, taken in a trial of the OX40 agonist ivuxolimab. The receptors here all came from an adult with an advanced solid tumor such as melanoma, head and neck, liver or kidney cancer. The CDR3 runs from the conserved cysteine through the conserved F or W. The D gene is left open where the match is weak.

CDR3 length: 18; V gene: TRBV4-2; D gene: TRBD1; J gene: TRBJ1-5; CDR3 protein: CASSPQRLQGMSNQPQHF
CDR3 length: 15; V gene: TRBV4-1; D gene: NA; J gene: TRBJ1-5; CDR3 protein: CASGPLTASNQPQHF
CDR3 length: 15; V gene: TRBV29-1; D gene: NA; J gene: TRBJ2-3; CDR3 protein: CSVELGRGRTDTQYF
CDR3 length: 15; V gene: TRBV11-3; D gene: NA; J gene: TRBJ2-7; CDR3 protein: CASSPTWERSYEQYF
CDR3 length: 12; V gene: TRBV28; D gene: NA; J gene: TRBJ1-5; CDR3 protein: CASSFPRQPQHF
CDR3 length: 12; V gene: TRBV19; D gene: NA; J gene: TRBJ2-1; CDR3 protein: CASSIGASPQFF
CDR3 length: 16; V gene: TRBV11-2; D gene: NA; J gene: TRBJ2-7; CDR3 protein: CASTLEAGQTSYEQYF
CDR3 length: 16; V gene: TRBV4-1; D gene: NA; J gene: TRBJ1-3; CDR3 protein: CASSQQNRNSGNTIYF
CDR3 length: 15; V gene: TRBV6-1; D gene: TRBD2; J gene: TRBJ2-3; CDR3 protein: CASSELAGGPDTQYF
CDR3 length: 13; V gene: TRBV18; D gene: NA; J gene: TRBJ1-2; CDR3 protein: CASSPPGQQGYTF
CDR3 length: 14; V gene: TRBV28; D gene: NA; J gene: TRBJ1-5; CDR3 protein: CASRTVISNQPQHF
CDR3 length: 15; V gene: TRBV4-1; D gene: NA; J gene: TRBJ1-3; CDR3 protein: CASSQEADSGNTIYF
CDR3 length: 18; V gene: TRBV5-1; D gene: TRBD2; J gene: TRBJ2-3; CDR3 protein: CASSPRALAGDYTDTQYF
CDR3 length: 15; V gene: TRBV28; D gene: NA; J gene: TRBJ1-5; CDR3 protein: CASRFRAGFGQPQHF